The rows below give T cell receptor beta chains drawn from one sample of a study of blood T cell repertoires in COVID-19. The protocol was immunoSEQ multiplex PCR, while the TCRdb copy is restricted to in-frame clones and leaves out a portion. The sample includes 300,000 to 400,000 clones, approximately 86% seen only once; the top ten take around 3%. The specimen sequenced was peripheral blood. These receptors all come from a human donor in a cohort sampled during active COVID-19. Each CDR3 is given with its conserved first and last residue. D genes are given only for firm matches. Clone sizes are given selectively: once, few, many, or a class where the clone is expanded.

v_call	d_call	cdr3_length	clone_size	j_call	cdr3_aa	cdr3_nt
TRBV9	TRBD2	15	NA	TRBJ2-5	CASSVQGLAGETQYF	TGTGCCAGCAGCGTTCAGGGACTAGCAGGAGAGACCCAGTACTTC
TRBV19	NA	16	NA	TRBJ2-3	CASSERLDGYTDTQYF	TGTGCCAGTAGTGAAAGACTAGACGGGTACACAGATACGCAGTATTTT
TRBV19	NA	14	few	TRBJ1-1	CASSMGQELTEAFF	TGTGCCAGTAGTATGGGACAAGAACTCACTGAAGCTTTCTTT
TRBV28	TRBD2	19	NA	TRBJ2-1	CASSSGLAGWGNSYNEQFF	TGTGCCAGCAGTTCGGGACTAGCGGGGTGGGGTAACTCCTACAATGAGCAGTTCTTC
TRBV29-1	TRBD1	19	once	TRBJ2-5	CSVGSRTGEYQTAREAQYF	TGCAGCGTAGGCTCCAGGACAGGGGAGTACCAAACGGCAAGAGAAGCCCAGTACTTC
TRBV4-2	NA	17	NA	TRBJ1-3	CASSQVVTQASGNTIYF	TGTGCCAGCAGCCAAGTAGTAACTCAGGCCTCTGGAAACACCATATATTTT
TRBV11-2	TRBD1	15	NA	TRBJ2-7	CASSLDPGRGLEQYF	TGTGCCAGCAGCTTAGATCCGGGCAGGGGGCTCGAGCAGTACTTC
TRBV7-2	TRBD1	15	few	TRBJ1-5	CASSSRQGSGQPQHF	TGTGCCAGCAGCTCCCGACAGGGATCAGGTCAGCCCCAGCATTTT
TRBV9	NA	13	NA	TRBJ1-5	CASSVDSGQPQHF	TGTGCCAGCAGCGTAGACTCGGGTCAGCCCCAGCATTTT
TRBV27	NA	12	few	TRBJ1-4	CASKGPGEKLFF	TGTGCCAGCAAGGGGCCGGGTGAAAAACTGTTTTTT
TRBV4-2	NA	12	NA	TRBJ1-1	CASSLTAGRAFF	TGTGCCAGCAGCCTCACCGCGGGGAGAGCTTTCTTT
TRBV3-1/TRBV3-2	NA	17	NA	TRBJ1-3	CASSQEFGGIVGNTIYF	TGTGCCAGCAGCCAAGAATTCGGAGGGATAGTTGGAAACACCATATATTTT
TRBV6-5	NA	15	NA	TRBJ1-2	CASSSRVTENYGYTF	TGTGCCAGCAGTTCCCGTGTGACAGAGAACTATGGCTACACCTTC
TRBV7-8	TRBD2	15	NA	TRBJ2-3	CASSFGLAGANTQYF	TGTGCCAGCAGCTTTGGGCTAGCGGGAGCGAATACGCAGTATTTT
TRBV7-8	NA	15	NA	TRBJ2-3	CASSSNGRATDTQYF	TGTGCCAGCAGCTCGAATGGCAGGGCGACAGATACGCAGTATTTT
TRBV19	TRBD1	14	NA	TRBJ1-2	CASTSLATGDGYTF	TGTGCCAGTACCTCCCTCGCGACAGGGGACGGCTACACCTTC
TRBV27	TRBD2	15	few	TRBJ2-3	CASSPLAGGGNTQYF	TGTGCCAGCAGTCCCCTAGCGGGAGGAGGGAATACGCAGTATTTT
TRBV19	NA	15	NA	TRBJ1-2	CASSMDLPGGYGYTF	TGTGCCAGTAGTATGGATCTACCCGGGGGCTATGGCTACACCTTC
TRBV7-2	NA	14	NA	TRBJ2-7	CASSLTGLSYEQYF	TGTGCCAGCAGCTTGACCGGACTCTCCTACGAGCAGTACTTC
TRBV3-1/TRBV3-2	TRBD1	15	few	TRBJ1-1	CASSPDRGRQTEAFF	TGTGCCAGCAGCCCAGACAGGGGGCGGCAAACTGAAGCTTTCTTT
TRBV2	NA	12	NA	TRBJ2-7	CASRGEAYEQYF	TGTGCCAGCAGGGGGGAGGCCTACGAGCAGTACTTC
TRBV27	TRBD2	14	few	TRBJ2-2	CASKGLAYTGELFF	TGTGCCAGCAAGGGACTAGCTTACACCGGGGAGCTGTTTTTT
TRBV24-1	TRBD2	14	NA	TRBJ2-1	CATSDPGLDDEQFF	TGTGCCACCAGTGACCCGGGACTAGACGATGAGCAGTTCTTC